Reported below is one TCR beta chain. Antigen unknown. General study results and limits: Larger-cohort validation covered only one TCR beta V-J rearrangement. Tumor-infiltrating Treg TCR alpha and beta sequences overlapped most with tumor naive CD4+ T cells, then blood naive.

V dropped 4 bases and J dropped 13; count of bases not matched to a gene: 17. The CDR3 is made up of 16 amino acids. Full-length variable regions came from constant-region reverse primers plus semi-nested Nested Universal Primer A PCR. MiXCR was run by TCRdb on the 5' RACE reads, yielding one entry per CDR3 protein. In the table there are under 5,500 distinct CDR3 sequences, around 71% of which are singletons. CD25-based Treg depletion was applied to purified naive CD4+ T cells. The gene calls are TRBV12-3 or TRBV12-4 and TRBJ2-2, with 8 bases lining up with TRBD1. What was sequenced was naive CD4+ T cells sorted from blood. Regarding subset: naive CD4+ T cells, CD4+CD45RA+CD25-. This sequence originates from a female donor with breast cancer. CDR3 DNA: TGTGCCAGCAGTTCGAGGACAGGGTTCAATGTGGTCGGGCTGTTTTTT. This gives the protein CASSSRTGFNVVGLFF.